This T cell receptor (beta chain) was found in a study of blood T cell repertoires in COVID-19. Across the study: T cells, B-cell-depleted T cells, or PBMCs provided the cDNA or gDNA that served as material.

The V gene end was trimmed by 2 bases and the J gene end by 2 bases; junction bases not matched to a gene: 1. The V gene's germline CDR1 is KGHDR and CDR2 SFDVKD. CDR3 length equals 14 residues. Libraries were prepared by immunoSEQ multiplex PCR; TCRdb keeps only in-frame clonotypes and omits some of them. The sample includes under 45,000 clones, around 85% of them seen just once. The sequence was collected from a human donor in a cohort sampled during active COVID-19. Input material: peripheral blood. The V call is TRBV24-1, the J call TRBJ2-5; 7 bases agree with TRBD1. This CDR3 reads CATSDWDSQETQYF. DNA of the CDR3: TGTGCCACCAGTGATTGGGACAGTCAAGAGACCCAGTACTTC.